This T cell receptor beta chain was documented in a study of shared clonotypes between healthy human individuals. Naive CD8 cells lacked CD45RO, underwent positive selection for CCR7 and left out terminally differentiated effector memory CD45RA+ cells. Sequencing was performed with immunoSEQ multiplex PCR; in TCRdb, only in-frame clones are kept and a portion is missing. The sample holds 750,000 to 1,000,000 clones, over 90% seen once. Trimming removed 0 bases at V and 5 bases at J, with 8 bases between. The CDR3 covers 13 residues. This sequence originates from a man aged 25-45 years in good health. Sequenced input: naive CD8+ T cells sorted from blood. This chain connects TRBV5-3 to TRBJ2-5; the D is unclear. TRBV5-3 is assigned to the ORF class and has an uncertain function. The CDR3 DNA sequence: TGTGCCAGAAGCTTGGGCCTAGAGGAGACCCAGTACTTC. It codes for CARSLGLEETQYF.